This T cell receptor (beta chain) was captured by sequencing in a study of CD8 T cells in ankylosing spondylitis. TCRdb reprocessed the 5' RACE reads via MiXCR and lists one record per CDR3 protein. This sample has under 200,000 distinct CDR3 sequences, with roughly 10% found just once. Germline V gives CDR1 MNHEY, CDR2 SMNVEV (reference sequence). V was pared by 1 base and J by 6 bases, with 5 bases of the junction left unmatched. The CDR3 extends over 14 amino acids. Ten or more counts support this clonotype. The receptor comes from a female donor with ankylosing spondylitis or in good health (not recorded which). This chain links TRBV27 with TRBJ2-5; 7 bases fit TRBD1. The sequenced material came from blood, either unsorted or a sorted T cell fraction (not recorded which). CDR3 nucleotides: TGTGCCAGCAGTTTATGGCAGGGGGAAAAGACCCAGTACTTC. It translates to CASSLWQGEKTQYF.